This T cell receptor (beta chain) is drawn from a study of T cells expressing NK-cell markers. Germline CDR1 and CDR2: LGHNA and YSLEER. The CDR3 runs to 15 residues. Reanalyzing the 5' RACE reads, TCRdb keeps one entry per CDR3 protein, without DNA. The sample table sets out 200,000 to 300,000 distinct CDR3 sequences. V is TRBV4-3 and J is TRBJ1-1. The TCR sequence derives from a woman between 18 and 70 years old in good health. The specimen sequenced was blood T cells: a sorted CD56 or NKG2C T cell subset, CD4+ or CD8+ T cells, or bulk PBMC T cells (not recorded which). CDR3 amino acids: CASSQAGDLAAEAFF.